This T cell receptor (beta chain) stems from a study of shared clonotypes between healthy human individuals. Study details: Each donor's CD8 memory used one plate, CD8 naive two, each CD4 subset three.

Here immunoSEQ multiplex PCR was the method, and the copy in TCRdb shows in-frame clones only, minus some. The profile covers more than 550,000 clones, with around 92% appearing a single time and approximately 24% taken by the ten largest. From germline, CDR1 is SGHTA and CDR2 FQGTGA. The CDR3 contains 15 residues. V was clipped by 1 base and J by 0 bases, with 8 bases between them. The naive CD8 population came from CD45RO-negative cells selected for CCR7, without terminally differentiated effector memory CD45RA+ cells. Sequenced: naive CD8+ T cells sorted from blood. V gene TRBV7-3 combines with J gene TRBJ2-3, with D possibly matching TRBD2 (6 bases). The TCR comes from a man aged 25 to 45 in good health. As DNA, the CDR3 is TGTGCCAGCAGCTTAATGGGAGGAAGCACAGATACGCAGTATTTT. This encodes CASSLMGGSTDTQYF.